This entry lists 29 T cell receptor beta chains sequenced from one sample in a study of blood T cells in healthy people across ages. Alongside a J-beta primer mix, a sample-barcoded 5' primer served in a second PCR lasting roughly 6 to 12 cycles. TCRdb analysed the 5' RACE reads with MiXCR anew, one entry per CDR3 protein. The data hold approximately 580,000 distinct CDR3 sequences, with more than 20% observed a single time. This sample was also put to use in a study of T cells of mothers and their children.

Sequencing input: blood. The receptor set was obtained from a boy younger than 18 in good health.

This clonotype was observed a handful of times. At one of its ends the junction is not consistent with the germline gene, which may arise from a read error. The gene calls are TRBV7-9 and TRBJ2-5, with D perhaps being TRBD1 or TRBD2 (5 bases each). The CDR3 has 12 amino acids. Per germline, CDR1 SEHNR and CDR2 FQNEAQ (reference sequence). The CDR3 is CADRDDQETQYF. CDR3 sequence (DNA): TGTGCCGACCGGGACGACCAGGAGACCCAGTACTTC.

This clonotype has just a few counts. V gene TRBV20-1 combines with J gene TRBJ2-1; 11 bases agree with TRBD2. V shed 5 bases, J shed 3 bases, and the junction held 3 bases outside the gene matches. Germline loops: CDR1 DFQATT, CDR2 SNEGSKA (reference sequence). The CDR3 runs to 14 residues. The CDR3 loop is CSAGGLADYNEQFF. The DNA of the CDR3 is TGCAGTGCTGGGGGACTAGCGGACTACAATGAGCAGTTCTTC.

V is TRBV15 and J is TRBJ1-6; unclear D gene. This CDR3 spans 15 amino acids. V dropped 3 bases and J dropped 8 bases, with 14 bases sitting between them. CDR1 and CDR2 (germline): LNHNV, YYDKDF (reference sequence). CDR3 DNA sequence: TGTGCCACCAGCAGGCCGACGTTGGGTGATTCACCCCTCCACTTT. Amino acids: CATSRPTLGDSPLHF.

This clonotype was counted a few times. The chain links TRBV4-1 to TRBJ1-4; D uncertain. The length of the CDR3 is 14 residues. In germline, CDR1 is MGHRA, CDR2 YSYEKL. The V gene lost 4 bases and the J gene lost 7 bases, with 13 bases spanning the gap. In DNA form, the CDR3 reads TGCGCCAGCAGCCGGAGCCCCTCGGGTGAAAAACTGTTTTTT. Its protein is CASSRSPSGEKLFF.

The chain uses TRBV5-1 and TRBJ2-1; D may be TRBD1 (6 bases). CDR3 size: 15 residues. Germline loops: CDR1 SGHRS, CDR2 YFSETQ. Trimming shortened V by 3 bases and J by 4 bases, and 14 bases separated the two germline ends. The chain's CDR3 is CASSSSGRGYNEQFF. CDR3 bases: TGCGCCAGCAGCTCATCAGGCAGGGGATACAATGAGCAGTTCTTC.

The V gene is TRBV4-3, the J gene TRBJ2-3; the match to TRBD2 covers 8 bases. Germline V gene lookup returns CDR1 LGHNA and CDR2 YSLEER. The V gene end was trimmed by 5 bases and the J gene end by 6 bases; junction bases not matched to a gene: 10. The CDR3 consists of 15 residues. The CDR3 is CASSKDGGGADTQYF. The CDR3 DNA reads TGCGCCAGCAGCAAGGACGGGGGGGGCGCGGATACGCAGTATTTT.

Only a few counts were recorded for this clonotype. The chain combines TRBV20-1 with TRBJ1-4; 8 bases line up with TRBD1. Germline CDR1 is DFQATT and CDR2 is SNEGSKA (reference sequence). The V segment lost 2 bases and the J segment 0 bases; nucleotides outside the gene matches: 11. The CDR3 has 18 residues. This chain's CDR3 is CSARPVGTGAATNEKLFF. The CDR3 DNA follows: TGCAGTGCTAGACCAGTTGGGACAGGAGCTGCAACTAATGAAAAACTGTTTTTT.

V is TRBV27 and J is TRBJ2-2, with D tentatively TRBD1 or TRBD2 (7 bases each). Trimming pared 3 bases from V and 5 bases from J, leaving 13 bases between. The CDR3 consists of 15 residues. CDR1 is MNHEY, CDR2 SMNVEV, per germline (reference sequence). CDR3 loop: CASSFRQGGTGELFF. The DNA for the CDR3 is TGTGCCAGCAGTTTCAGGCAGGGGGGGACCGGGGAGCTGTTTTTT.

This clonotype was seen more than once but under ten times. The rearrangement links TRBV12-3 or TRBV12-4 to TRBJ1-5; D is ambiguous. The germline V and J ends were trimmed by 3 bases and 6 bases, with 6 bases remaining between them. The CDR3 totals 12 residues. The CDR3 loop is CASSFWGQPQHF. CDR3 DNA: TGTGCCAGCAGTTTCTGGGGTCAGCCCCAGCATTTT.

V is TRBV7-2 and J is TRBJ2-5, with TRBD2 identical over 8 bases. The CDR3 covers 15 residues. The ends lost 3 bases at V and 2 bases at J; junction bases unmatched: 5. Germline loops: CDR1 SGHTA, CDR2 FQGNSA. In DNA, the CDR3 is TGTGCCAGCAGCTTCAGCGGGGGTTTACAAGAGACCCAGTACTTC. Encoded protein: CASSFSGGLQETQYF.

This clonotype came up many times. In DNA form, the CDR3 reads TGTGCCAGCAGCCCCCGACGACAGGCCCCCTACGAGCAGTACTTC. Its translation is CASSPRRQAPYEQYF. The V and J genes are TRBV7-8 and TRBJ2-5, with a weak D call TRBD1 (6 bases). The DNA end lines up better with TRBJ2-7; the J call may be wrong. The CDR3 sequence is 15 residues long. Germline CDR1 SGHVS, CDR2 FQNEAQ.

The genes are TRBV28 and TRBJ2-5; no clear D gene. The closer fit of TRBJ2-7 to the DNA end suggests the J call may be wrong. CDR1 and CDR2 (germline): MDHEN, SYDVKM. The CDR3 is made up of 11 amino acids. The CDR3 here is CASRRNYEQYF. The DNA for the CDR3 is TGTGCCAGCAGACGTAACTACGAGCAGTACTTC.

This chain connects TRBV5-1 to TRBJ2-5; TRBD2 matches at 7 bases. Germline trimming cut 0 bases from V and 7 bases from J; bases unmatched to any gene: 9. Germline CDR1 reads SGHRS; CDR2 reads YFSETQ. The CDR3 totals 15 residues. In nucleotides, the CDR3 is TGCGCCAGCAGCTTGGAGGGCCTAGCGGAGCGGACCCAGTACTTC. As protein: CASSLEGLAERTQYF.

The chain has TRBV15 and TRBJ1-4, with 8 bases identical to TRBD1. The V segment lost 4 bases and the J segment 8 bases; nucleotides outside the gene matches: 3. CDR3 length equals 13 residues. Germline V lookup: CDR1 LNHNV, CDR2 YYDKDF (reference sequence). The DNA for the CDR3 is TGTGCCACCAGCAAGACAGGGGTGGAAAAACTGTTTTTT. Translation: CATSKTGVEKLFF.

The table lists this clonotype with a few counts. This chain uses TRBV5-1 with TRBJ2-5; TRBD2 might be the D (6 bases). Germline V gives CDR1 SGHRS, CDR2 YFSETQ. Trimming stripped 4 bases from V and 1 base from J, with 20 bases between. This CDR3 is 17 amino acids long. CDR3 sequence: CASSPGTRASTQETQYF. For the CDR3, the DNA is TGCGCCAGCAGCCCTGGGACTCGCGCTTCAACCCAAGAGACCCAGTACTTC.

This clonotype occurred a few times. Germline and junction disagree at one end, which may indicate a read error. V gene TRBV7-9 combines with J gene TRBJ2-5, with D possibly being TRBD1 or TRBD2 (5 bases each). The CDR3 sequence is 12 residues long. CDR1 is SEHNR and CDR2 is FQNEAQ in the germline V gene (reference sequence). The CDR3 DNA reads as TGTGCCAGCAGCCCATCTGGTGGCAGGGAGAACTTC. Its protein product is CASSPSGGRENF.

This clonotype was detected only a few times. This rearrangement joins TRBV4-3 to TRBJ2-2; 9 positions match TRBD2. Germline CDR1 and CDR2: LGHNA and YSLEER. The CDR3 has 16 residues. The ends lost 1 base at V and 10 bases at J; junction bases unmatched: 10. The CDR3 nucleotides read TGCGCCAGCAGCCAAGTGCCAAGGACTAGCGCCTTGGAGCTGTTTTTT. It encodes CASSQVPRTSALELFF.

This rearrangement joins TRBV4-2 to TRBJ2-3; no definite D call. V was cut by 2 bases and J by 6 bases, with 9 bases left in between. This CDR3 contains 13 residues. Germline CDR1 is LGHNA and CDR2 is YNFKEQ. CDR3 in amino acids: CASSQSWADTQYF. CDR3 in DNA: TGTGCCAGCAGCCAATCTTGGGCGGATACGCAGTATTTT.

In this sample, this clonotype turned up a few times. The chain couples TRBV14 to TRBJ2-4, with 8 bases fitting TRBD1. Losses at the gene ends were 4 bases for V and 9 bases for J; bases not matched to a gene: 8. Germline CDR1 SGHDN, CDR2 FVKESK. This CDR3 is 14 amino acids long. The CDR3 protein is CASSRGTGPGIQYF. The CDR3 coding sequence is TGTGCCAGCAGCCGAGGGACAGGCCCAGGCATTCAGTACTTC.

V is TRBV4-3 and J is TRBJ1-4, with D unresolved. The CDR3 runs 13 residues. Germline V gene lookup returns CDR1 LGHNA and CDR2 YSLEER. Trimming took off 1 base at V and 8 bases at J, with 8 bases between the two ends. The CDR3 nucleotides are TGCGCCAGCAGCCAAGTGATAGAGGAAAAACTGTTTTTT. Amino acid sequence: CASSQVIEEKLFF.

The V and J genes are TRBV27 and TRBJ2-7; D possibly corresponds to TRBD2 (7 bases). V was pared by 4 bases and J by 0 bases, with 13 bases between. This CDR3 region has 15 residues. The germline gives CDR1 MNHEY, CDR2 SMNVEV (reference sequence). DNA for the CDR3: TGTGCCAGCAGTTGGGGGGGCCTTAGCTCCTACGAGCAGTACTTC. This translates into CASSWGGLSSYEQYF.

This clonotype was seen a few times. The chain couples TRBV11-2 to TRBJ1-2; unclear D gene. Trimming removed 6 bases at V and 4 bases at J, with 12 bases between. Germline loops: CDR1 SGHAT, CDR2 FQNNGV. The CDR3 loop spans 13 amino acids. CDR3 loop: CASRPGNGYGYTF. In DNA form, the CDR3 reads TGTGCCAGCAGGCCGGGTAACGGCTATGGCTACACCTTC.

The chain recombines TRBV28 with TRBJ2-7, with TRBD2 matching over 11 bases. Trimming took 2 bases from V and 2 from J; bases not matched to a gene: 8. This CDR3 is 17 amino acids long. CDR1 is MDHEN and CDR2 is SYDVKM in the germline V gene. CDR3 nucleotides: TGTGCCAGCAGTTTAACTCCCGGGACTAGCGGCACCTACGAGCAGTACTTC. This sequence encodes CASSLTPGTSGTYEQYF.

V gene TRBV6-6 combines with J gene TRBJ2-1; the match to TRBD2 covers 9 bases. This CDR3 contains 14 residues. The V and J ends lost 4 bases and 8 bases, in that order; junction bases with no gene match: 6. Germline V gene data show CDR1 as MNHNY and CDR2 as SVGAGI (reference sequence). Here the CDR3 DNA reads TGTGCCAGCAGTTTAACGGGACTAGCAGATGAGCAGTTCTTC. Translation: CASSLTGLADEQFF.

This clonotype was seen a few times. The J gene is TRBJ2-3, the V gene TRBV5-1, with a weak D call TRBD2 (5 bases). In germline, CDR1 is SGHRS, CDR2 YFSETQ. The CDR3 sequence is 13 residues long. The V end was cut by 2 bases, the J end by 6 bases, with 10 bases between. The CDR3 protein is CASSFFGVDTQYF. Here the CDR3 DNA reads TGCGCCAGCAGCTTCTTCGGGGTGGATACGCAGTATTTT.

V gene TRBV28 combines with J gene TRBJ1-2; D gene ambiguous. Trimming took off 5 bases at V and 5 bases at J, with 21 bases between the two ends. The CDR3 contains 16 residues. Germline V gives CDR1 MDHEN, CDR2 SYDVKM. The CDR3 is CASSPLPRGKDYGYTF. For the CDR3, the DNA is TGTGCCAGCAGTCCCCTCCCCCGGGGAAAGGATTATGGCTACACCTTC.

This clonotype was detected only a few times. The V gene is TRBV12-3 or TRBV12-4, the J gene TRBJ1-2, with 8 bases fitting TRBD1. V lost 3 bases, J lost 1 base, and 7 bases stayed unmatched. CDR3 length: 16 amino acids. CDR3 residues: CASSLGQDRVNYGYTF. The CDR3 DNA reads as TGTGCCAGCAGTTTGGGCCAGGACAGGGTTAACTATGGCTACACCTTC.

This clonotype appeared many times. This chain connects TRBV6-6 to TRBJ2-5, with TRBD2 matching over 16 bases. The end of the DNA aligns better with TRBJ2-7, so the J call may be wrong. CDR3 length equals 18 residues. Germline V gives CDR1 MNHNY, CDR2 SVGAGI (reference sequence). The CDR3, as DNA: TGTGCCAGCAGTTCTCCCGGGACTAGCGGGGGGGCGGTGTACGAGCAGTACTTC. Protein product: CASSSPGTSGGAVYEQYF.

The chain is built from TRBV5-6 and TRBJ2-5; D call uncertain. The CDR3 has 16 amino acids. Trimming shortened V by 4 bases and J by 9 bases, and 25 bases separated the two germline ends. CDR1 and CDR2 from the germline V gene are SGHDT and YYEEEE. DNA for the CDR3: TGTGCCAGCAGCGTCAGCAAAACCCCGGTCAAAAGGCCCCAGTACTTC. This translates into CASSVSKTPVKRPQYF.